Below, 27 T cell receptor beta chains from the same sample are listed, as sequenced in a study of PD-1 blockade in classical Hodgkin lymphoma. Brentuximab vedotin exposure varied, and every patient relapsed after autologous stem cell transplantation. Assay: immunoSEQ multiplex PCR; the TCRdb copy retains only in-frame clones and omits some. Seen here are roughly 96,000 clones, 75% to 90% observed once, and the top ten hold 9.5% to 12%. Source: peripheral blood mononuclear cells (PBMCs), taken before the second cycle of nivolumab. The receptor source for this set is a human donor with classical Hodgkin lymphoma.

CDR3 amino acids: CASSWNSYNSPLHF. The CDR3 region has the DNA TGTGCCAGCAGTTGGAACTCTTATAATTCACCCCTCCACTTT. The rearrangement joins TRBV7-2 to TRBJ1-6, with D unresolved. The CDR3 is 14 amino acids. Germline CDR1 SGHTA, CDR2 FQGNSA. V was trimmed by 6 bases and J by 4 bases, leaving 10 bases between them.

The rearrangement links TRBV27 to TRBJ2-3; 8 nucleotides agree with TRBD2. J gave up 6 bases and V 5 bases, and 10 bases lay outside the gene matches. CDR1 is MNHEY, CDR2 SMNVEV, per germline (reference sequence). The CDR3 runs to 15 residues. DNA of the CDR3: TGTGCCAGCAGTGTTCGGGGGGGCCCCCCCGATACGCAGTATTTT. It yields the protein CASSVRGGPPDTQYF.

This clone was seen a single time. The rearrangement uses TRBV11-3 and TRBJ2-3, with D unclear. V lost 2 bases, J lost 6 bases, and 9 bases lay in between. CDR3 length equals 13 residues. The V gene's germline CDR1 is SGHNT and CDR2 YENEEA. The CDR3 sequence is CASSLSNGDTQYF. The CDR3 nucleotides are TGTGCCAGCAGCTTATCGAACGGGGATACGCAGTATTTT.

The V call is TRBV6-5, the J call TRBJ2-7; a weak D match, TRBD1 (5 bases). Germline V gene sequence: CDR1 MNHEY, CDR2 SVGAGI. The CDR3 runs 13 residues. Deletions cut 4 bases from V and 2 bases from J, with 9 bases between. Here the CDR3 DNA reads TGTGCCAGCAGTTCGGGCAGGGCCTACGAGCAGTACTTC. Amino acid sequence: CASSSGRAYEQYF.

The chain recombines TRBV7-3 with TRBJ2-1; 10 nucleotides match TRBD2. CDR3 length: 14 amino acids. Per germline, CDR1 SGHTA and CDR2 FQGTGA. With 5 bases clipped from V and 6 bases from J, the junction kept 4 bases outside the gene matches. The CDR3 coding sequence is TGTGCCAGCAGCCCCGGGACTAGCGTCAATGAGCAGTTCTTC. Protein product: CASSPGTSVNEQFF.

The V gene is TRBV5-4, the J gene TRBJ2-1, with TRBD2 matching over 9 bases. Germline values: CDR1 SGHNT, CDR2 YYREEE (reference sequence). The junction had 10 bases not matched to a gene; V was cut back by 7 bases and J by 8 bases. The CDR3 sequence is 14 residues long. The CDR3 bases are TGTGCCAGCTGGGGGCGGGGGGGCCTCGATGAGCAGTTCTTC. It translates to CASWGRGGLDEQFF.

This clone has just a few counts. V is TRBV28 and J is TRBJ1-5, with D unclear. V was pared by 3 bases and J by 2 bases, with 8 bases between. CDR3 length equals 14 residues. Germline CDR1 is MDHEN and CDR2 is SYDVKM. CDR3 coding DNA: TGTGCCAGCAGTTTGGGCGGAGGCAATCAGCCCCAGCATTTT. As protein: CASSLGGGNQPQHF.

The V and J genes are TRBV5-1 and TRBJ1-1, with unresolved D. Trimming stripped 4 bases from V and 0 bases from J, with 13 bases between. Germline V gene data show CDR1 as SGHRS and CDR2 as YFSETQ. The CDR3 totals 15 residues. CDR3 residues: CASSPSQIMNTEAFF. The DNA for the CDR3 is TGCGCCAGCAGCCCCAGCCAGATCATGAACACTGAAGCTTTCTTT.

The chain links TRBV7-2 to TRBJ2-5; 12 bases align to TRBD2. V lost 5 bases, J lost 4 bases, and 8 bases stayed unmatched. The CDR3 covers 16 residues. Germline CDR1 is SGHTA and CDR2 is FQGNSA. The CDR3 coding sequence is TGTGCCAGCAGCCCTCGGACTAGCGGGGTTCGAGAGACCCAGTACTTC. As protein: CASSPRTSGVRETQYF.

J is TRBJ2-1 and V is TRBV15; 16 bases agree with TRBD2. Germline V gives CDR1 LNHNV, CDR2 YYDKDF (reference sequence). The CDR3 is 17 amino acids. V lost 0 bases, J lost 10 bases, and 6 bases stayed unmatched. As DNA, the CDR3 is TGTGCCACCAGCAGAGAGGGGACTAGCGGGGGGGCCCGGGAGCAGTTCTTC. Protein product: CATSREGTSGGAREQFF.

The chain joins TRBV25-1 to TRBJ1-2, with D unresolved. V lost 4 bases, J lost 4 bases, and 13 bases lay in between. This CDR3 is 14 amino acids long. Germline CDR1 MGHDK, CDR2 SYGVNS. The CDR3 DNA sequence: TGTGCCAGCAGTGCGATATCGCCGGCCTATGGCTACACCTTC. Its translation: CASSAISPAYGYTF.

The gene calls are TRBV15 and TRBJ2-1, with TRBD2 identical over 8 bases. Germline CDR1 reads LNHNV; CDR2 reads YYDKDF (reference sequence). This CDR3 has 17 amino acids. V was clipped by 5 bases and J by 5 bases; unmatched bases: 14. CDR3 protein: CATSERGPPVGNNEQFF. The CDR3 coding sequence is TGTGCCACCAGCGAGCGGGGGCCTCCCGTGGGCAACAATGAGCAGTTCTTC.

This sequence joins TRBV7-8 and TRBJ2-5; unclear D gene. This CDR3 has 14 amino acids. Germline loops: CDR1 SGHVS, CDR2 FQNEAQ. Trimming removed 0 bases from V and 3 bases from J, with 8 bases in between. Here the CDR3 reads CASSLARTEETQYF. DNA for the CDR3: TGTGCCAGCAGCTTAGCGCGAACAGAAGAGACCCAGTACTTC.

The chain carries TRBV5-1 and TRBJ1-6; perhaps TRBD1 as D (6 bases). Trimming left V 0 bases short and J 8 bases short, with 9 bases between. The CDR3 sequence is 14 residues long. The germline gives CDR1 SGHRS, CDR2 YFSETQ. The CDR3 DNA sequence: TGCGCCAGCAGCTTGGAAGGGGGGGATTCACCCCTCCACTTT. Its protein product is CASSLEGGDSPLHF.

The chain links TRBV10-2 to TRBJ2-7; 8 nucleotides align to TRBD1. V was clipped by 7 bases and J by 5 bases; unmatched bases: 10. The CDR3 has 14 residues. Per germline, CDR1 WSHSY and CDR2 SAAADI. In DNA form, the CDR3 reads TGCGCCAGCACTTCGGACAGGGCAATGGACGAGCAGTACTTC. Protein: CASTSDRAMDEQYF.

The chain employs TRBV6-5 and TRBJ1-6; D is unclear. The germline V gene has CDR1 MNHEY and CDR2 SVGAGI. The CDR3 is made up of 13 amino acids. V shed 4 bases and J shed 6 bases, with 7 bases lying between them. The CDR3 sequence is CASSFPGNSPLHF. CDR3 DNA: TGTGCCAGCAGTTTTCCGGGTAATTCACCCCTCCACTTT.

The V gene is TRBV5-6, the J gene TRBJ1-5, with D perhaps matching TRBD1 (5 bases). Trimming cost V 1 base and J 7 bases, with 12 bases left between them. The CDR3 totals 14 residues. Germline V gives CDR1 SGHDT, CDR2 YYEEEE. The CDR3 reads CASSLSGGEQPQHF. In DNA, the CDR3 is TGTGCCAGCAGCTTGTCTGGAGGGGAGCAGCCCCAGCATTTT.

In this sample, this clone turned up once. The gene calls are TRBV7-8 and TRBJ1-4, with 10 bases lining up with TRBD1. The CDR3 runs 17 residues. With V trimmed by 5 bases and J by 2 bases, 8 bases remained unmatched. Germline CDR1 SGHVS, CDR2 FQNEAQ. The CDR3 nucleotides are TGTGCCAGCAGCGAAACCGGGACAGGGGTCACTAATGAAAAACTGTTTTTT. As protein: CASSETGTGVTNEKLFF.

In nucleotides, the CDR3 is TGTGCCAGTAGTATGGGGGGACAGGGTTGGGACAATCAGCCCCAGCATTTT. The encoded protein is CASSMGGQGWDNQPQHF. The chain carries TRBV19 and TRBJ1-5, with 9 bases that match TRBD1. Germline V gene lookup returns CDR1 LNHDA and CDR2 SQIVND (reference sequence). This CDR3 region has 17 residues. V lost 3 bases and J lost 3; bases outside the gene matches: 9.

The CDR3 spells CASSQGQLRPQHF. The CDR3 DNA sequence: TGTGCCAGCAGTCAGGGACAGCTTCGGCCCCAGCATTTT. The chain links TRBV28 to TRBJ1-5; 7 bases line up with TRBD1. The V segment lost 5 bases and the J segment 9 bases; nucleotides outside the gene matches: 7. Germline V lookup: CDR1 MDHEN, CDR2 SYDVKM. This CDR3 has 13 amino acids.

The genes are TRBV28 and TRBJ2-3; perhaps D is TRBD1 or TRBD2 (5 bases each). Germline loops: CDR1 MDHEN, CDR2 SYDVKM. This CDR3 region has 13 residues. The V end was cut by 6 bases, the J end by 9 bases, with 16 bases between. The CDR3 sequence: CASSSGPQGTQYF. The CDR3 bases are TGTGCCAGCAGCTCGGGGCCTCAGGGCACGCAGTATTTT.

The chain recombines TRBV5-6 with TRBJ1-5; D is unresolved. V was cut by 5 bases and J by 9 bases, with 9 bases left in between. The CDR3 contains 11 residues. Germline CDR1 and CDR2: SGHDT and YYEEEE. CDR3 residues: CASSWAGPQHF. The CDR3 coding sequence is TGTGCCAGCAGTTGGGCGGGGCCCCAGCATTTT.

The chain has TRBV5-1 and TRBJ1-1; a possible D gene is TRBD1 (6 bases). V lost 3 bases and J 5 bases, leaving 11 bases between the germline ends. CDR1 SGHRS and CDR2 YFSETQ come from the germline V gene. The CDR3 covers 13 residues. The CDR3 loop is CASSYRVGTEAFF. CDR3 DNA: TGCGCCAGCAGCTACAGGGTGGGAACTGAAGCTTTCTTT.

This clone was recorded only once. This chain uses TRBV6-6 with TRBJ1-4; D may be TRBD1 (5 bases). Per germline, CDR1 MNHNY and CDR2 SVGAGI (reference sequence). The CDR3 is 13 amino acids. V was shortened by 2 bases and J by 8 bases, with 9 bases between the two germline ends. The CDR3 DNA reads TGTGCCAGCAGTTACCTCGACAGCGAAAAACTGTTTTTT. This codes for CASSYLDSEKLFF.

This clone appeared a few times. The chain employs TRBV5-3 and TRBJ2-3; D may be TRBD2 (6 bases). Being an ORF, TRBV5-3 has a function that is uncertain. The CDR3 is 13 residues long. CDR3: CPPVTRRPDTQYF. Written as DNA, the CDR3 is TGTCCCCCCGTGACTAGAAGGCCAGATACGCAGTATTTT.

The chain has TRBV5-1 and TRBJ2-5, with 8 bases aligning to TRBD2. With V trimmed by 2 bases and J by 5 bases, 5 bases remained unmatched. In germline, CDR1 is SGHRS, CDR2 YFSETQ. The CDR3 loop spans 14 amino acids. This CDR3 is CASSFLTSEETQYF. The CDR3 DNA sequence: TGCGCCAGCAGCTTCCTGACTAGCGAGGAGACCCAGTACTTC. The variable domain in full, with the rest retrieved from reference TRBV5-1 and TRBJ2-5, is KAGVTQTPRYLIKTRGQQVTLSCSPISGHRSVSWYQQTPGQGLQFLFEYFSETQRNKGNFPGRFSGRQFSNSRSEMNVSTLELGDSALYLCASSFLTSEETQYFGPGTRLLVL.

This clone was recorded a few times. The rearrangement uses TRBV28 and TRBJ2-7; D not resolved. Germline CDR1 MDHEN, CDR2 SYDVKM. Trimming took off 6 bases at V and 4 bases at J, with 16 bases between the two ends. The CDR3 is made up of 14 amino acids. CDR3 DNA: TGTGCCAGCAGGAGATTGGGGTTCATGTACGAGCAGTACTTC. Protein sequence: CASRRLGFMYEQYF.